The rows below give T cell receptor beta chains drawn from one sample of a study of CD8 T cells in ankylosing spondylitis. Each CDR3 protein is one row after TCRdb ran MiXCR on the 5' RACE reads. Of under 200,000 distinct CDR3 sequences listed, 9.8% are singletons. The sequenced sample was blood, either unsorted or a sorted T cell fraction (not recorded which). These TCRs come from a female donor with ankylosing spondylitis or in good health (not recorded which). Both conserved end residues are part of each CDR3. A D gene is named only where the DNA matches it firmly. Rows give clone size only sometimes, using once, few, many, or a class for an expanded clone.

v_gene,abundance,d_gene,j_gene,CDR3nt,CDR3aa
TRBV11-2,many,-,TRBJ2-3,TGTGCCAGCAAACTTTCGCCCGCGGGTAGCACAGATACGCAGTATTTT,CASKLSPAGSTDTQYF
TRBV10-3,-,TRBD2,TRBJ2-5,TGTGCCAGCAGGGCCGGGACTAGCGGGAGTGGAACCGATTGGTACCAAGAGACCCAGTACTTC,CASRAGTSGSGTDWYQETQYF
TRBV28,many,TRBD1,TRBJ1-2,TGTGCCAGCAATGGGCCGGACAGGGCGAACTATGGCTACACCTTC,CASNGPDRANYGYTF
TRBV28,many,-,TRBJ1-2,TGTGCCAGCAGTTTATCGTACATCGGTGGCTACACCTTC,CASSLSYIGGYTF
TRBV24-1,many,-,TRBJ2-1,TGTGCCACCAAGGGCGGAATCTACAATGAGCAGTTCTTC,CATKGGIYNEQFF
TRBV5-5,few,TRBD2,TRBJ2-2,TGTGCCAGCAGCTTGGCCGCAAGCGGGAGGCCGACCGGGGAGCTGTTTTTT,CASSLAASGRPTGELFF
TRBV11-2,few,-,TRBJ1-5,TGTGCCAGCAGCTTGGGAACCAATGGGCCCCAGCATTTT,CASSLGTNGPQHF
TRBV3-1,few,TRBD2,TRBJ2-1,TGTGCCAGCAGCCAAGTGTCCGGGAGGGTCTACAATGAGCAGTTCTTC,CASSQVSGRVYNEQFF
TRBV19,-,TRBD1,TRBJ1-1,TGTGCCAGTAGTATGACAGAACAGGGGTATGAAGCTTTCTTT,CASSMTEQGYEAFF
TRBV29-1,few,-,TRBJ1-1,TGCAGCGTTGAGCCCTCAGAAGCTTTCTTT,CSVEPSEAFF
TRBV6-1,-,-,TRBJ1-2,TGTGCCAGCAGCCGGACACTGACTATTGGCTACACCTTC,CASSRTLTIGYTF
TRBV5-6,many,TRBD2,TRBJ2-1,TGTGCCAGCAGCTTGGCAGGGCGGGAGAATGAGCAGTTCTTC,CASSLAGRENEQFF
TRBV5-8,-,TRBD1,TRBJ1-1,TGTGCCAGCAGCTTAAACAGGGGAGGTGAAAGTGAAGCTTTCTTT,CASSLNRGGESEAFF
TRBV2,few,TRBD1,TRBJ1-1,TGTGCCAGCAGTGATAATCTAGTCGGACAGGGTAGGAAAGCTTTCTTT,CASSDNLVGQGRKAFF
TRBV12-3/TRBV12-4,many,-,TRBJ2-5,TGTGCCAGCAGTCCAGACGGACACCCCGGGGAGACCCAGTACTTC,CASSPDGHPGETQYF
TRBV7-9,-,-,TRBJ2-3,TGTGCCAGCAGCTTAATTCTCACAGATACGCAGTATTTT,CASSLILTDTQYF
TRBV27,few,-,TRBJ1-1,TGTGCCAGCAGTTCTGGACCCATGCGGGGGACTGAAGCTTTCTTT,CASSSGPMRGTEAFF
TRBV7-6,few,-,TRBJ2-5,TGTGCCAGCAGCTTAGTCTGGGGAACGAAAGAGACCCAGTACTTC,CASSLVWGTKETQYF
TRBV27,-,-,TRBJ2-1,TGTGCCAGCAGTTTAACTCCGGGAAGCTCCTACAATGAGCAGTTCTTC,CASSLTPGSSYNEQFF
TRBV5-3,-,-,TRBJ1-1,TGTGCCAGAAGCTCGATAGGCGGCACTGAAGCTTTCTTT,CARSSIGGTEAFF
TRBV7-8,few,-,TRBJ2-1,TGTGCCAGCAGCTTAGTGGGGGGGCCTAGCGCAAGGTTGAATGAGCAGTTCTTC,CASSLVGGPSARLNEQFF
TRBV20-1,few,-,TRBJ2-7,TGCAGTGCTGGGTCCACGAGGACCTACGAGCAGTACTTC,CSAGSTRTYEQYF